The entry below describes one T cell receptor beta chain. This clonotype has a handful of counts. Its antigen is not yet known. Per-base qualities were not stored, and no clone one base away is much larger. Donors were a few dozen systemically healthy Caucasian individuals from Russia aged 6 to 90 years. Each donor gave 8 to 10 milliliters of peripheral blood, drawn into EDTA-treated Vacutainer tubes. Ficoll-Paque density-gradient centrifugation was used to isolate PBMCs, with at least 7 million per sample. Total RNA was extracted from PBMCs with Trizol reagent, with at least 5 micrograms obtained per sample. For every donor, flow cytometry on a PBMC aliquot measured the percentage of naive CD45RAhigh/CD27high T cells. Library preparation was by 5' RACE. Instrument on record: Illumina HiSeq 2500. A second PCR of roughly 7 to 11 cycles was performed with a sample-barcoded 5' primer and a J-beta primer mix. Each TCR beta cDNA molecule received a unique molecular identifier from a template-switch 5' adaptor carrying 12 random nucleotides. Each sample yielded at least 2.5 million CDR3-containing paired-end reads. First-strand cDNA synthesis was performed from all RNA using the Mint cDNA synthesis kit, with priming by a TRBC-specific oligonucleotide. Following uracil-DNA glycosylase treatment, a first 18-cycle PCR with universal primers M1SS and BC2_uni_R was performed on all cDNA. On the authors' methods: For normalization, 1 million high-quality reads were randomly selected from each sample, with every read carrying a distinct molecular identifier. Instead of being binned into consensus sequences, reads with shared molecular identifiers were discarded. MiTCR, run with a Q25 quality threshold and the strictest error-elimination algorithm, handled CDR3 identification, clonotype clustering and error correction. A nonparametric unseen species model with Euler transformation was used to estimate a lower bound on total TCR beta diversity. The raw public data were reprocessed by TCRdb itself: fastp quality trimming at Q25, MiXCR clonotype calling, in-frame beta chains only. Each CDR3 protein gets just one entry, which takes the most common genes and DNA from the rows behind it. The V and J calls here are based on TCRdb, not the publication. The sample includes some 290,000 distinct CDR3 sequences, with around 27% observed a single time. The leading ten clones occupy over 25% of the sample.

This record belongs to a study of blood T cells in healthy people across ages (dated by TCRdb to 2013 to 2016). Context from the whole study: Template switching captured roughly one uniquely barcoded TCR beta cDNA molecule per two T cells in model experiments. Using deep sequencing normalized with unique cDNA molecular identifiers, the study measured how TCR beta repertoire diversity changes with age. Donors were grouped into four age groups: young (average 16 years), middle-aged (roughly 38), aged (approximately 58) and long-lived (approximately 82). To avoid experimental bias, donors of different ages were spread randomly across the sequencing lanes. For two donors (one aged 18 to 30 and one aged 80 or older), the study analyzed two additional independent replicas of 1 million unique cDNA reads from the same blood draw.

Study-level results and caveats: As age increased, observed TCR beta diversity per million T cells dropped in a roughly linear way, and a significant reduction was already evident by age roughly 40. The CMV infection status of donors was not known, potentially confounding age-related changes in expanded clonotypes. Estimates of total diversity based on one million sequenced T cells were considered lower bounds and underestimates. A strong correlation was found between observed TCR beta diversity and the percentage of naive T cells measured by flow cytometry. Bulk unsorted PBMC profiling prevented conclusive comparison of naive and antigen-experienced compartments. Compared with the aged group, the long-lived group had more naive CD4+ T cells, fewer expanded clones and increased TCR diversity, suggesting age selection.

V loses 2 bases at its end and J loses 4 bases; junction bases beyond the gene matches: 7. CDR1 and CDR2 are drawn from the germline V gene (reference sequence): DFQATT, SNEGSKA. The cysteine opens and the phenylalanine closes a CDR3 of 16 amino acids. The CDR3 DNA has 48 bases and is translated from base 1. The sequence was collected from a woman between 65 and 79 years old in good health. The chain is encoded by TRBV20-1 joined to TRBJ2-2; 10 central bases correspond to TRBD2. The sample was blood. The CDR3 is CSARTVAGGLTGELFF. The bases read TGCAGTGCTAGAACCGTAGCGGGGGGCCTCACCGGGGAGCTGTTTTTT.